The 7 T cell receptor beta chains below come from one sample, sequenced in a study of memory CD4+ T cells and cytomegalovirus serostatus. The sort gate was single viable CD3+CD4+CD8-CD45RO+ cells for memory CD4+ T cells. The data were produced by immunoSEQ multiplex PCR, yet TCRdb's version contains in-frame clones alone and is incomplete. The profile shows 61,000 or so clones, roughly 75% of them singletons. The specimen was memory CD4+ T cells from blood. Source of these receptors: an adult in good health and CMV-seronegative. Some clones in this sample may be carry-over from other donors' samples.

In its sample, this clone was seen once. The chain joins TRBV5-1 to TRBJ1-2; D might be TRBD1 (5 bases). Trimming shortened V by 0 bases and J by 5 bases, and 14 bases separated the two germline ends. The CDR3 length is 15 residues. CDR1 and CDR2 (germline): SGHRS, YFSETQ. This CDR3 is CASSLAPDSHYGYTF. The DNA of the CDR3 is TGCGCCAGCAGCTTGGCGCCAGACAGCCATTATGGCTACACCTTC.

V is TRBV19 and J is TRBJ2-7, with D perhaps TRBD1 (6 bases). V was clipped by 4 bases and J by 0 bases, with 13 bases between them. CDR3 size: 15 residues. Germline V lookup: CDR1 LNHDA, CDR2 SQIVND (reference sequence). Here the CDR3 reads CASSTQGPGSYEQYF. DNA for the CDR3: TGTGCCAGTAGTACCCAGGGGCCGGGCTCCTACGAGCAGTACTTC.

The V call is TRBV7-2, the J call TRBJ2-7, with D possibly matching TRBD1 (6 bases). Germline V gene lookup returns CDR1 SGHTA and CDR2 FQGNSA. CDR3 size: 14 residues. V lost 3 bases to trimming and J lost 2 bases, with 11 bases between them. Here the CDR3 reads CASSFDRTAYEQYF. The DNA of the CDR3 is TGTGCCAGCAGCTTTGACAGGACCGCCTACGAGCAGTACTTC. Full variable domain (outside the CDR3, taken from reference TRBV7-2 and TRBJ2-7): GAGVSQSPSNKVTEKGKDVELRCDPISGHTALYWYRQSLGQGLEFLIYFQGNSAPDKSGLPSDRFSAERTGGSVSTLTIQRTQQEDSAVYLCASSFDRTAYEQYFGPGTRLTVT.

This clone occurred a few times. This rearrangement joins TRBV7-9 to TRBJ2-1; TRBD1 matches at 7 bases. Trimming took 5 bases from V and 7 from J; bases not matched to a gene: 8. This CDR3 comprises 14 residues. Germline assignment: CDR1 SEHNR and CDR2 FQNEAQ (reference sequence). The CDR3 loop is CASSTRQGGNEQFF. The CDR3 DNA is TGTGCCAGCAGCACCCGACAGGGCGGGAATGAGCAGTTCTTC.

The rearrangement links TRBV18 to TRBJ2-5; D unclear. The germline V gene has CDR1 KGHSH and CDR2 LQKENI. The CDR3 is 12 amino acids. V was cut by 3 bases and J by 1 base, with 3 bases left in between. The CDR3 DNA reads as TGTGCCAGCTCACCGGCCCAAGAGACCCAGTACTTC. Translation gives CASSPAQETQYF.

The rearrangement links TRBV4-3 to TRBJ1-4, with 10 bases that match TRBD1. The germline V gene encodes CDR1 LGHNA and CDR2 YSLEER. Losses at the gene ends were 1 base for V and 8 bases for J; bases not matched to a gene: 10. The CDR3 totals 17 residues. This CDR3 is CASSQAYSGTGDEKLFF. CDR3 bases: TGCGCCAGCAGCCAAGCGTACTCCGGGACAGGGGACGAAAAACTGTTTTTT.

The chain couples TRBV6-6 to TRBJ2-5; a possible D gene is TRBD2 (6 bases). Matching the DNA end better, TRBJ2-7 makes the J call doubtful. The CDR3 extends over 13 amino acids. Per germline, CDR1 MNHNY and CDR2 SVGAGI (reference sequence). DNA of the CDR3: TGTGCCAGCAGTCCCGGGAGCTCCTACGAGCAGTACTTC. Protein: CASSPGSSYEQYF.